These 18 T cell receptor beta chains were sequenced from one sample in a study of cytomegalovirus exposure and HLA in healthy donors. Assay: immunoSEQ multiplex PCR; the TCRdb copy retains only in-frame clones and omits some. The repertoire holds around 190,000 clones, with about nine tenths as singletons. Sequencing was carried out using PBMCs. These receptors were collected from a young man in good health and CMV-seropositive.

The chain links TRBV6-1 to TRBJ1-5; D is ambiguous. V lost 0 bases to trimming and J lost 0 bases, with 6 bases between them. The CDR3 runs to 15 residues. Germline assignment: CDR1 MNHNS and CDR2 SASEGT. The DNA of the CDR3 is TGTGCCAGCAGTGAAGCGAAAAGTAGCAATCAGCCCCAGCATTTT. Encoded protein: CASSEAKSSNQPQHF.

This clone came up a few times. The chain recombines TRBV25-1 with TRBJ1-6, with a possible D match to TRBD1 (6 bases). In germline, CDR1 is MGHDK, CDR2 SYGVNS. This CDR3 region has 14 residues. Deletions cut 6 bases from V and 5 bases from J, with 11 bases between. The CDR3 DNA is TGTGCCAGCAGCCAAACAGGGAATAATTCACCCCTCCACTTT. Amino acid sequence: CASSQTGNNSPLHF. Using reference TRBV25-1 and TRBJ1-6 for the parts outside the CDR3, the full variable domain is EADIYQTPRYLVIGTGKKITLECSQTMGHDKMYWYQQDPGMELHLIHYSYGVNSTEKGDLSSESTVSRIRTEHFPLTLESARPSHTSQYLCASSQTGNNSPLHFGNGTRLTVT.

This clone was seen only a few times. The rearrangement links TRBV7-9 to TRBJ2-1, with D uncertain. The V gene's germline CDR1 is SEHNR and CDR2 FQNEAQ (reference sequence). The ends were cut back, 5 bases at V and 7 bases at J, with 15 bases in the middle. The CDR3 has 14 amino acids. The CDR3 reads CASSGRLEANEQFF. In DNA, the CDR3 is TGTGCCAGCAGCGGTCGGTTGGAAGCGAATGAGCAGTTCTTC.

This rearrangement joins TRBV18 to TRBJ1-3; D is unclear. Germline V gene lookup returns CDR1 KGHSH and CDR2 LQKENI. Trimming removed 2 bases at V and 0 bases at J, with 8 bases between. The CDR3 spans 15 residues. CDR3 in amino acids: CASSPIDNSGNTIYF. For the CDR3, the DNA is TGTGCCAGCTCACCAATTGACAACTCTGGAAACACCATATATTTT. Using reference TRBV18 and TRBJ1-3 for the parts outside the CDR3, the full variable domain is NAGVMQNPRHLVRRRGQEARLRCSPMKGHSHVYWYRQLPEEGLKFMVYLQKENIIDESGMPKERFSAEFPKEGPSILRIQQVVRGDSAAYFCASSPIDNSGNTIYFGEGSWLTVV.

The rearrangement uses TRBV18 and TRBJ1-4, with 8 bases that match TRBD1. The germline V gene has CDR1 KGHSH and CDR2 LQKENI. CDR3 length: 17 amino acids. The V and J ends lost 4 bases and 5 bases, in that order; junction bases with no gene match: 12. Here the CDR3 DNA reads TGTGCCAGCTCACGACGTCTGGACAGGGACCGCAATGAAAAACTGTTTTTT. Translated, it gives CASSRRLDRDRNEKLFF.

Comment on this clone: Other DNA sequences within the sample encode an identical CDR3. The chain is built from TRBV29-1 and TRBJ2-1; D is ambiguous. Trimming left V 3 bases short and J 1 base short, with 7 bases between. Looked up from germline, CDR1 is SQVTM and CDR2 is ANQGSEA. The CDR3 totals 13 residues. Written as DNA, the CDR3 is TGCAGCGTTGATCTCGGTTCCTACAATGAGCAGTTCTTC. Protein: CSVDLGSYNEQFF.

This clone was recorded only once. The chain recombines TRBV9 with TRBJ1-2, with no clear D. With 4 bases removed from V and 8 bases from J, the gap between germline ends came to 9 bases. The V gene's germline CDR1 is SGDLS and CDR2 YYNGEE. The CDR3 totals 11 residues. The CDR3 spells CASSPLGGYTF. CDR3 DNA sequence: TGTGCCAGCAGCCCTCTTGGAGGCTACACCTTC.

This rearrangement joins TRBV6-6 to TRBJ1-2; D is unresolved. Trimming stripped 5 bases from V and 3 bases from J, with 19 bases between. Germline CDR1 and CDR2: MNHNY and SVGAGI (reference sequence). This CDR3 is 16 amino acids long. The CDR3 region has the DNA TGTGCCAGCAGTCCCTCTGGTTCGGGCCGGGACTATGGCTACACCTTC. It yields the protein CASSPSGSGRDYGYTF.

The DNA of the CDR3 is TGCGCCAGCAGCCCCCTGGAGGGGGGAGGCGGAAGAAACACTGAAGCTTTCTTT. Translating it yields CASSPLEGGGGRNTEAFF. V usage is TRBV5-1 and J usage is TRBJ1-1, with D possibly being TRBD1 (6 bases). The CDR3 extends over 18 amino acids. V lost 4 bases and J 2 bases, leaving 24 bases between the germline ends. CDR1 and CDR2 (germline): SGHRS, YFSETQ.

V is TRBV7-9 and J is TRBJ2-1, with D unclear. The length of the CDR3 is 17 residues. Trimming took 5 bases from V and 8 from J, leaving 25 bases between them. Germline V CDR1 and CDR2: SEHNR, FQNEAQ (reference sequence). This CDR3 is CASSPGRETTSGDEQFF. For the CDR3, the DNA is TGTGCCAGCAGCCCCGGTCGCGAGACCACCTCCGGCGATGAGCAGTTCTTC.

The J gene is TRBJ2-7, the V gene TRBV7-6; 8 positions match TRBD1. Germline CDR1 is SGHVS and CDR2 is FNYEAQ. The CDR3 is made up of 14 amino acids. The junction had 2 bases not matched to a gene; V was cut back by 1 base and J by 3 bases. The CDR3 sequence: CASSLGTGNYEQYF. CDR3 bases: TGTGCCAGCAGCTTAGGGACAGGGAACTACGAGCAGTACTTC. Drawing the rest from reference TRBV7-6 and TRBJ2-7, the complete variable domain is GAGVSQSPRYKVTKRGQDVALRCDPISGHVSLYWYRQALGQGPEFLTYFNYEAQQDKSGLPNDRFSAERPEGSISTLTIQRTEQRDSAMYRCASSLGTGNYEQYFGPGTRLTVT.

In this sample, this clone turned up a few times. The gene calls are TRBV30 and TRBJ2-5; D gene unclear. The CDR3 length is 10 residues. Trimming took 2 bases from V and 2 from J, leaving 0 bases between them. Per the germline V gene, CDR1 is GTSNPN and CDR2 is SVGIG (reference sequence). CDR3 DNA: TGTGCCTGGAGTCAAGAGACCCAGTACTTC. Its protein is CAWSQETQYF.

The chain couples TRBV11-3 to TRBJ1-1; D is perhaps TRBD1 (5 bases). The CDR3 loop spans 18 amino acids. CDR1 and CDR2 (germline): SGHNT, YENEEA. The V and J ends lost 1 base and 2 bases respectively, with 20 bases between them. DNA for the CDR3: TGTGCCAGCAGCTTAGGCGGGCCACTAGTGGGGCTAAACACTGAAGCTTTCTTT. Its protein is CASSLGGPLVGLNTEAFF.

The chain employs TRBV7-6 and TRBJ2-3; no definite D call. V was trimmed by 3 bases and J by 0 bases, leaving 16 bases between them. Germline V gene lookup returns CDR1 SGHVS and CDR2 FNYEAQ. There are 17 residues in the CDR3. CDR3 nucleotide sequence: TGTGCCAGCAGCTTCTTTTCTTTTGGAACTAGCACAGATACGCAGTATTTT. Protein product: CASSFFSFGTSTDTQYF.

The chain employs TRBV2 and TRBJ2-7; 9 nucleotides line up with TRBD1. The J segment lost 3 bases and the V segment lost 4 bases, leaving 4 bases of the junction unmatched. The germline gives CDR1 SNHLY, CDR2 FYNNEI. The CDR3 length is 14 residues. This CDR3 is CASSGGTGYYEQYF. The CDR3 DNA reads as TGTGCCAGCAGTGGGGGGACAGGGTACTACGAGCAGTACTTC.

The chain has TRBV19 and TRBJ2-5, with 7 bases lining up with TRBD2. The CDR3 loop spans 17 amino acids. CDR1 and CDR2 (germline): LNHDA, SQIVND (reference sequence). The V gene end was trimmed by 0 bases and the J gene end by 3 bases; junction bases not matched to a gene: 10. CDR3 sequence: CASSIDRLGGGEETQYF. The CDR3 DNA sequence: TGTGCCAGTAGTATAGACCGCCTGGGGGGAGGGGAAGAGACCCAGTACTTC.

The V and J genes are TRBV27 and TRBJ2-5; possibly TRBD2 for D (7 bases). Germline assignment: CDR1 MNHEY and CDR2 SMNVEV (reference sequence). Between the trimmed V and J ends, which lost 0 bases and 2 bases, there was a span of 13 bases. The CDR3 consists of 16 residues. The CDR3 reads CASSLSGGDPQETQYF. The CDR3 DNA is TGTGCCAGCAGTTTATCAGGGGGGGATCCACAAGAGACCCAGTACTTC.

Comments on this clone: This specimen includes other DNA sequences encoding the same CDR3. The gene calls are TRBV30 and TRBJ2-7; a possible D gene is TRBD1 (5 bases). CDR1 GTSNPN and CDR2 SVGIG come from the germline V gene (reference sequence). This CDR3 spans 13 amino acids. Trimming removed 0 bases at V and 1 base at J, with 7 bases between. The DNA for the CDR3 is TGTGCCTGGAGTGTAGCAGGGTCCTACGAGCAGTACTTC. Translation gives CAWSVAGSYEQYF.